A selection of T cell receptor beta chains follows, all from one sample in a study of blood T cell repertoires in COVID-19. Method: immunoSEQ multiplex PCR; TCRdb's copy keeps in-frame clones and lacks some. The sample lists around 150,000 clones; roughly 87% were seen once. The sequenced sample consisted of peripheral blood. These receptors came from a woman in her fifties or sixties with active or convalescent COVID-19. Each CDR3 is given with its conserved first and last residue. The D gene is left open where the match is weak. Clone size is not always given. Where it is, it says once, few, many or a class for expanded clones.

V	J	D	length	size	DNA	CDR3
TRBV27	TRBJ1-2	TRBD1	16	.	TGTGCCAGCAGCCCCGAAGACAGGGTGAAAATGAATGGCTACACCTTC	CASSPEDRVKMNGYTF
TRBV2	TRBJ2-5	TRBD1	14	.	TGTGCCAGCATGGGACAGGGGGCTGGAGAGACCCAGTACTTC	CASMGQGAGETQYF
TRBV5-5	TRBJ1-2	.	15	.	TGTGCCAGCAGCTTAGTAGGGGGGGCTAACTATGGCTACACCTTC	CASSLVGGANYGYTF
TRBV19	TRBJ2-5	TRBD1	14	.	TGTGCCACCCGAAGGGGACAGGGAAGAGAGACCCAGTACTTC	CATRRGQGRETQYF
TRBV29-1	TRBJ1-1	.	11	.	TGCAGCGCCCGAGAGTACACTGAAGCTTTCTTT	CSAREYTEAFF
TRBV15	TRBJ2-7	.	16	once	TGTGCCACCAGCAGAGATTTTGGTCAGGGATCCTACGAGCAGTACTTC	CATSRDFGQGSYEQYF
TRBV13	TRBJ1-3	TRBD1	17	.	TGTGCCAGCAGCTCCCCCCACAGGGGGATAGGTGGAAACACCATATATTTT	CASSSPHRGIGGNTIYF
TRBV11-1	TRBJ1-2	.	15	once	TGTGCCAGCAGCTCATCCACAGGGTTCAGCTATGGCTACACCTTC	CASSSSTGFSYGYTF
TRBV6-6	TRBJ2-1	.	13	.	TGTGCCAGCAGTTTAGAAGATTACAATGAGCAGTTCTTC	CASSLEDYNEQFF
TRBV6-1	TRBJ2-5	.	16	.	TGTGCCAGCAGTGGTTCTGTATTACAGACCCAAGAGACCCAGTACTTC	CASSGSVLQTQETQYF
TRBV5-6	TRBJ2-1	.	13	.	TGTGCCAGCAGCTGGCCCGATGGGGGCCCTCAGTTCTTC	CASSWPDGGPQFF